The 25 T cell receptor beta chains given below trace back to one sample, sequenced in a study of cytomegalovirus exposure and HLA in healthy donors. PCR primers comprised 60 Vbeta and 13 Jbeta primers. Generated by immunoSEQ multiplex PCR, the TCRdb table keeps only in-frame clones and is missing some. The sample shows about 120,000 clones, about 79% of them seen only once. The sequencing sample was made of PBMCs. Receptor source: a human donor in good health.

The V gene is TRBV5-6, the J gene TRBJ2-7, with D tentatively TRBD1 (7 bases). CDR3 size: 15 residues. Trimming cost V 4 bases and J 3 bases, with 17 bases left between them. In germline, CDR1 is SGHDT, CDR2 YYEEEE. CDR3 region: CASSRRQGGIYEQYF. CDR3 nucleotides: TGTGCCAGCAGCCGGCGGCAGGGGGGAATCTACGAGCAGTACTTC.

This clone was seen only a few times. The V call is TRBV27, the J call TRBJ2-7; TRBD2 might be the D (6 bases). This CDR3 has 12 residues. Germline V gene sequence: CDR1 MNHEY, CDR2 SMNVEV (reference sequence). V was clipped by 9 bases and J by 3 bases, with 12 bases between them. The CDR3 DNA follows: TGTGCCAGTGGGGGAGGCATCTACGAGCAGTACTTC. Protein sequence: CASGGGIYEQYF.

The count of this clone is one. The V and J genes are TRBV15 and TRBJ1-1; no firm D call. Germline V CDR1 and CDR2: LNHNV, YYDKDF (reference sequence). Trimming left V 3 bases short and J 1 base short, with 9 bases between. The CDR3 is 14 residues long. Here the CDR3 reads CATSSQGANTEAFF. In DNA form, the CDR3 reads TGTGCCACCAGCAGCCAAGGAGCGAACACTGAAGCTTTCTTT.

The chain employs TRBV7-9 and TRBJ2-1; D is unresolved. V shed 6 bases and J shed 0 bases, with 15 bases lying between them. CDR1 SEHNR and CDR2 FQNEAQ come from the germline V gene (reference sequence). The CDR3 is 16 residues long. The CDR3 spells CASSSSLDSSYNEQFF. The CDR3 region has the DNA TGTGCCAGCAGTTCCTCCCTAGATAGCTCCTACAATGAGCAGTTCTTC. The variable domain in full, completed from reference TRBV7-9 and TRBJ2-1, reads DTGVSQNPRHKITKRGQNVTFRCDPISEHNRLYWYRQTLGQGPEFLTYFQNEAQLEKSRLLSDRFSAERPKGSFSTLEIQRTEQGDSAMYLCASSSSLDSSYNEQFFGPGTRLTVL.

V gene TRBV2 combines with J gene TRBJ2-7; D is ambiguous. Trimming took off 0 bases at V and 4 bases at J, with 13 bases between the two ends. The CDR3 runs to 15 residues. In germline, CDR1 is SNHLY, CDR2 FYNNEI. CDR3: CASSEAVGAPYEQYF. As DNA, the CDR3 is TGTGCCAGCAGTGAAGCGGTGGGCGCTCCTTACGAGCAGTACTTC.

The rearrangement joins TRBV6-6 to TRBJ1-2, with unresolved D. The germline V gene encodes CDR1 MNHNY and CDR2 SVGAGI (reference sequence). The CDR3 spans 13 residues. Between the trimmed V and J ends, which lost 7 bases and 0 bases, there was a span of 9 bases. This chain's CDR3 is CASKETSNYGYTF. In nucleotides, the CDR3 is TGTGCCAGCAAAGAGACATCTAACTATGGCTACACCTTC.

J is TRBJ1-1 and V is TRBV27, with a weak D call TRBD1 (5 bases). This CDR3 comprises 14 residues. V shed 7 bases and J shed 1 base, with 13 bases lying between them. Germline CDR1 and CDR2: MNHEY and SMNVEV (reference sequence). Written as DNA, the CDR3 is TGTGCCAGCACCCCGAGAAGGGGGAACACTGAAGCTTTCTTT. Its translation is CASTPRRGNTEAFF.

The CDR3 DNA reads as TGTGCCAGCAGCGTAGCCCACGGGATAGCGGCCACCGGGGAGCTGTTTTTT. Translating gives CASSVAHGIAATGELFF. The genes are TRBV9 and TRBJ2-2; TRBD2 is a possible D gene (6 bases). CDR1 and CDR2 from the germline V gene are SGDLS and YYNGEE. V lost 0 bases, J lost 4 bases, and 16 bases lay in between. The CDR3 runs 17 residues.

The chain carries TRBV4-1 and TRBJ1-5; no firm D call. From germline, CDR1 is MGHRA and CDR2 YSYEKL. The CDR3 has 15 residues. Trimming stripped 1 base from V and 4 bases from J, with 11 bases between. As DNA, the CDR3 is TGCGCCAGCAGCCAAGGTGGGCAAGGTAATCAGCCCCAGCATTTT. Amino acid sequence: CASSQGGQGNQPQHF.

The V call is TRBV2, the J call TRBJ2-1; 7 nucleotides agree with TRBD1. Germline assignment: CDR1 SNHLY and CDR2 FYNNEI. The CDR3 is made up of 14 amino acids. J lost 4 bases, V lost 10 bases, and 10 bases had no gene match. In DNA form, the CDR3 reads TGTGCCACCAAACCCGGGACAGAATACAATGAGCAGTTCTTC. It specifies CATKPGTEYNEQFF.

This clone was recorded a few times. The chain recombines TRBV2 with TRBJ2-2; tentatively, D is TRBD1 (5 bases). Trimming shortened V by 4 bases and J by 2 bases, and 14 bases separated the two germline ends. Germline loops: CDR1 SNHLY, CDR2 FYNNEI. This CDR3 region has 16 residues. The CDR3 nucleotides are TGTGCCAGCAGTGTCAGGGCTAGTCGCAACACCGGGGAGCTGTTTTTT. Amino acids: CASSVRASRNTGELFF.

The chain has TRBV15 and TRBJ2-5, with 10 bases matching TRBD1. V shed 1 base and J 4 bases; nucleotides not matched to a gene: 9. This CDR3 has 17 amino acids. Germline V gene data show CDR1 as LNHNV and CDR2 as YYDKDF (reference sequence). The CDR3 here is CATSRGPTRTGGETQYF. In DNA form, the CDR3 reads TGTGCCACCAGCAGAGGCCCCACTCGGACAGGGGGAGAGACCCAGTACTTC.

This clone was recorded a few times. The rearrangement joins TRBV6-4 to TRBJ2-1, with 10 bases fitting TRBD2. V was clipped by 3 bases and J by 7 bases; unmatched bases: 6. Germline assignment: CDR1 MRHNA and CDR2 SNTAGT. The CDR3 covers 15 residues. CDR3 residues: CASSEVSGRPNEQFF. In nucleotides, the CDR3 is TGTGCCAGCAGTGAGGTTAGCGGGAGGCCAAATGAGCAGTTCTTC.

This chain links TRBV5-1 with TRBJ2-1; 7 nucleotides agree with TRBD2. Germline assignment: CDR1 SGHRS and CDR2 YFSETQ. Trimming at V came to 4 bases and at J to 9 bases, leaving 13 bases not matched to a gene. The CDR3 is 15 amino acids. This CDR3 is CASSPSPPAGAEQFF. DNA for the CDR3: TGCGCCAGCAGCCCCTCCCCTCCTGCGGGAGCTGAGCAGTTCTTC.

This chain connects TRBV19 to TRBJ1-1; 7 positions agree with TRBD1. CDR3 length: 16 residues. The germline V gene encodes CDR1 LNHDA and CDR2 SQIVND (reference sequence). The V gene end was trimmed by 6 bases and the J gene end by 2 bases; junction bases not matched to a gene: 12. The CDR3 bases are TGTGCCAGTAGATTAGAAACAGGGGCCCAAAACACTGAAGCTTTCTTT. Residues: CASRLETGAQNTEAFF.

The table lists this clone with a few counts. The chain uses TRBV30 and TRBJ1-5; the D gene is possibly TRBD1 (6 bases). Trimming removed 2 bases at V and 2 bases at J, with 13 bases between. This CDR3 is built from 15 residues. The germline CDR1 and CDR2 sequences are GTSNPN and SVGIG (reference sequence). DNA for the CDR3: TGTGCCTGGAGTCGGGGACACGGGGGCAATCAGCCCCAGCATTTT. It codes for CAWSRGHGGNQPQHF.

There are a few counts of this clone. This sequence joins TRBV30 and TRBJ2-7, with 9 nucleotides matching TRBD2. Germline V gene lookup returns CDR1 GTSNPN and CDR2 SVGIG (reference sequence). Trimming at V came to 2 bases and at J to 3 bases, leaving 20 bases not matched to a gene. This CDR3 comprises 19 residues. Here the CDR3 DNA reads TGTGCCTGGAGTATTGTAAGACTAGCGGATTCCACACCTAACTACGAGCAGTACTTC. Translating it yields CAWSIVRLADSTPNYEQYF. The complete variable domain, with remaining parts taken from reference TRBV30 and TRBJ2-7, reads SQTIHQWPATLVQPVGSPLSLECTVEGTSNPNLYWYRQAAGRGLQLLFYSVGIGQISSEVPQNLSASRPQDRQFILSSKKLLLSDSGFYLCAWSIVRLADSTPNYEQYFGPGTRLTVT.

The chain employs TRBV6-5 and TRBJ1-4, with 7 bases fitting TRBD1. V lost 6 bases to trimming and J lost 3 bases; unmatched junction nucleotides: 1. CDR3 size: 13 residues. Per the germline V gene, CDR1 is MNHEY and CDR2 is SVGAGI. The CDR3 nucleotides are TGTGCCAGCAGCGGACAGGCTAATGAAAAACTGTTTTTT. Its translation: CASSGQANEKLFF.

V is TRBV6-6 and J is TRBJ2-7; maybe TRBD1 (5 bases). Germline V CDR1 and CDR2: MNHNY, SVGAGI (reference sequence). V was trimmed by 5 bases and J by 5 bases, leaving 13 bases between them. This CDR3 has 13 amino acids. CDR3 coding DNA: TGTGCCAGCAGTGGGGCCTTTCCGGACGAGCAGTACTTC. Translation gives CASSGAFPDEQYF.

Only a few counts were recorded for this clone. The chain joins TRBV6-1 to TRBJ1-1; no firm D call. V lost 2 bases, J lost 1 base, and 8 bases lay in between. There are 14 residues in the CDR3. Germline V gene sequence: CDR1 MNHNS, CDR2 SASEGT. Here the CDR3 reads CASSERSGNTEAFF. CDR3 nucleotide sequence: TGTGCCAGCAGTGAACGTTCCGGGAACACTGAAGCTTTCTTT.

This rearrangement joins TRBV6-5 to TRBJ2-7; TRBD1 is a possible D gene (5 bases). The germline V and J ends were trimmed by 6 bases and 4 bases, with 16 bases remaining between them. The CDR3 loop spans 14 amino acids. Germline-derived CDR1 and CDR2 are MNHEY and SVGAGI. CDR3 loop: CASSWGPRHYEQYF. Written as DNA, the CDR3 is TGTGCCAGCAGCTGGGGCCCCCGGCATTACGAGCAGTACTTC.

The chain carries TRBV27 and TRBJ2-1; TRBD2 matches at 7 bases. V gave up 3 bases and J gave up 10 bases; unmatched junction bases: 12. The CDR3 extends over 15 amino acids. Per germline, CDR1 MNHEY and CDR2 SMNVEV (reference sequence). The DNA of the CDR3 is TGTGCCAGCAGTTTTGGCGGGAGAGCCTCGGGAGAGCAGTTCTTC. Its translation is CASSFGGRASGEQFF.

This clone was found a few times. The chain couples TRBV6-5 to TRBJ1-2; 9 bases are a match to TRBD1. This CDR3 region has 14 residues. Germline CDR1 and CDR2: MNHEY and SVGAGI. V shed 2 bases, J shed 6 bases, and the junction held 4 bases outside the gene matches. CDR3 loop: CASSYGDRVDGYTF. The CDR3 nucleotides read TGTGCCAGCAGTTACGGGGACAGGGTTGATGGCTACACCTTC.

The CDR3 DNA reads as TGCGCCAGCAGCTTGTCAATAGCGGGAGGGGGCGAGCAGTTCTTC. Translated: CASSLSIAGGGEQFF. V usage is TRBV5-1 and J usage is TRBJ2-1; TRBD2 matches 11 bases. Germline V gives CDR1 SGHRS, CDR2 YFSETQ. Trimming cost V 1 base and J 10 bases; bases outside gene matches: 7. This CDR3 comprises 15 residues.

As concerns this clone: The junction does not match germline at one end; this may be a read error. The chain combines TRBV7-9 with TRBJ2-7, with a possible D match to TRBD1 (6 bases). This CDR3 region has 12 residues. Germline-derived CDR1 and CDR2 are SEHNR and FQNEAQ (reference sequence). CDR3 nucleotide sequence: TGTTCCAGCAGATCAACAGGGTACGAGCAGTACTTC. Its protein is CSSRSTGYEQYF.